A single sample is the source of the 20 T cell receptor beta chains below, sequenced in a study of shared clonotypes between healthy human individuals. Profiling relied on immunoSEQ multiplex PCR, and the TCRdb table lists in-frame clones only, not all of them. The table includes some 530,000 clones, about 78% detected once. The sample was PBMCs. The source is a woman aged 40-49 years in good health. Some clones in this sample may be carry-over from other donors' samples.

The genes are TRBV27 and TRBJ1-3; D unclear. The V end was cut by 8 bases, the J end by 4 bases, with 15 bases between. This CDR3 has 14 residues. Germline loops: CDR1 MNHEY, CDR2 SMNVEV (reference sequence). The CDR3 coding sequence is TGTGCCAGCGGACCTGGAGTGGCCGGAAACACCATATATTTT. This gives the protein CASGPGVAGNTIYF.

This sequence joins TRBV4-2 and TRBJ1-4; tentative D call: TRBD1 (6 bases). Germline values: CDR1 LGHNA, CDR2 YNFKEQ. CDR3 length equals 14 residues. Trimming took off 6 bases at V and 4 bases at J, with 12 bases between the two ends. The CDR3 DNA reads as TGTGCCAGCAGAAACAGGGACTATAATGAAAAACTGTTTTTT. Its protein product is CASRNRDYNEKLFF.

The rearrangement links TRBV4-2 to TRBJ2-3; 12 nucleotides agree with TRBD2. This CDR3 spans 18 amino acids. From germline, CDR1 is LGHNA and CDR2 YNFKEQ. The junction had 4 bases not matched to a gene; V was cut back by 0 bases and J by 0 bases. DNA for the CDR3: TGTGCCAGCAGCCAAGATCAGGGGACTAGCGGGAGCACAGATACGCAGTATTTT. The encoded protein is CASSQDQGTSGSTDTQYF.

This CDR3 reads CASSFRAETQYF. The DNA for the CDR3 is TGTGCCAGCAGTTTCCGTGCGGAGACCCAGTACTTC. The chain is built from TRBV28 and TRBJ2-5, with D uncertain. The CDR3 spans 12 residues. V lost 3 bases, J lost 5 bases, and 7 bases lay in between. The germline V gene has CDR1 MDHEN and CDR2 SYDVKM.

The V call is TRBV28, the J call TRBJ1-1; no clear D gene. Germline CDR1 MDHEN, CDR2 SYDVKM. Trimming cost V 3 bases and J 5 bases, with 7 bases left between them. There are 12 residues in the CDR3. CDR3 loop: CASSLVRTEAFF. The CDR3 DNA is TGTGCCAGCAGTTTGGTGCGGACTGAAGCTTTCTTT.

This clone occurred many times. V gene TRBV14 combines with J gene TRBJ1-2; TRBD1 might be the D (6 bases). V lost 2 bases, J lost 4 bases, and 14 bases lay in between. The germline gives CDR1 SGHDN, CDR2 FVKESK. The CDR3 consists of 15 residues. CDR3 nucleotide sequence: TGTGCCAGCAGCCAACTGGGGGCGCATCCCTATGGCTACACCTTC. Amino acids: CASSQLGAHPYGYTF.

The J gene is TRBJ2-2, the V gene TRBV28; D tentatively fits TRBD1 or TRBD2 (6 bases each). V lost 2 bases and J lost 8, with 12 bases in between. The CDR3 runs to 14 residues. Germline V gene lookup returns CDR1 MDHEN and CDR2 SYDVKM. This CDR3 is CASSLRGAIGELFF. The CDR3 nucleotides are TGTGCCAGCAGTTTAAGGGGGGCGATTGGGGAGCTGTTTTTT.

The V gene is TRBV18, the J gene TRBJ2-7; the match to TRBD1 covers 9 bases. There are 16 residues in the CDR3. In germline, CDR1 is KGHSH, CDR2 LQKENI. V lost 1 base and J lost 3; bases outside the gene matches: 7. CDR3 amino acids: CASSPLLTGGVYEQYF. For the CDR3, the DNA is TGTGCCAGCTCACCACTTCTCACAGGGGGCGTCTACGAGCAGTACTTC.

The CDR3: CASSLVTSGLSEQFF. CDR3 nucleotide sequence: TGCGCCAGCAGCTTGGTGACTAGCGGGTTATCTGAGCAGTTCTTC. This sequence joins TRBV5-1 and TRBJ2-1; 10 positions agree with TRBD2. V lost 0 bases to trimming and J lost 9 bases; unmatched junction nucleotides: 6. Germline CDR1 reads SGHRS; CDR2 reads YFSETQ. CDR3 length: 15 amino acids.

The gene calls are TRBV5-1 and TRBJ2-3, with 7 bases matching TRBD2. Germline V CDR1 and CDR2: SGHRS, YFSETQ. The V gene end was trimmed by 2 bases and the J gene end by 2 bases; junction bases not matched to a gene: 2. This CDR3 contains 14 residues. The CDR3 DNA reads TGCGCCAGCAGCTTTGCGGGAGCCACAGATACGCAGTATTTT. This encodes CASSFAGATDTQYF.

The chain recombines TRBV21-1 with TRBJ2-1; TRBD2, as called in the table, went unchecked against the DNA. TRBV21-1 is reported as a pseudogene. The CDR3 loop spans 16 amino acids. CDR3 sequence (DNA): TGTGCCAGCAGCACCTTGGGGGGAGGCTTATACAATGAGCAGTTCTTC. Translated, it gives CASSTLGGGLYNEQFF.

The chain joins TRBV29-1 to TRBJ2-3, with TRBD2 matching 7 bases. Germline loops: CDR1 SQVTM, CDR2 ANQGSEA. The CDR3 has 15 amino acids. The V gene end was trimmed by 4 bases and the J gene end by 2 bases; junction bases not matched to a gene: 9. Written as DNA, the CDR3 is TGCAGCGTTGTTACGGGAGGAGCTTACACAGATACGCAGTATTTT. Translating gives CSVVTGGAYTDTQYF.

This clone has only a few counts. This chain connects TRBV9 to TRBJ1-5; a weak D match, TRBD1 (6 bases). The V gene's germline CDR1 is SGDLS and CDR2 YYNGEE. The ends were cut back, 4 bases at V and 11 bases at J, with 22 bases in the middle. The CDR3 is 15 residues long. CDR3 coding DNA: TGTGCCAGCAGCCCCCACTCGGAGGGGGAATCAGCCCAGCATTTT. Amino acid sequence: CASSPHSEGESAQHF.

CDR3 residues: CASSTGLATGELFF. The CDR3 coding sequence is TGTGCCAGCAGCACGGGACTAGCAACCGGGGAGCTGTTTTTT. The chain combines TRBV7-3 with TRBJ2-2, with 9 nucleotides matching TRBD2. V lost 5 bases to trimming and J lost 5 bases; unmatched junction nucleotides: 3. Germline V gene lookup returns CDR1 SGHTA and CDR2 FQGTGA. The CDR3 sequence is 14 residues long.

The rearrangement links TRBV11-2 to TRBJ1-2; tentatively, D is TRBD1 (6 bases). Per the germline V gene, CDR1 is SGHAT and CDR2 is FQNNGV. V lost 4 bases to trimming and J lost 0 bases, with 12 bases between them. The CDR3 loop spans 15 amino acids. This CDR3 reads CASSSPGQANYGYTF. Here the CDR3 DNA reads TGTGCCAGCAGCTCCCCGGGACAAGCTAACTATGGCTACACCTTC.

The chain recombines TRBV28 with TRBJ2-7, with 15 nucleotides matching TRBD2. Germline V gene lookup returns CDR1 MDHEN and CDR2 SYDVKM. Trimming at V came to 5 bases and at J to 0 bases, leaving 8 bases not matched to a gene. This CDR3 contains 18 residues. CDR3 loop: CASSTTGLAGGNSYEQYF. CDR3 sequence (DNA): TGTGCCAGCAGTACTACCGGACTAGCGGGAGGGAACTCCTACGAGCAGTACTTC.

The chain links TRBV7-3 to TRBJ2-3; D ambiguous. Trimming took off 1 base at V and 2 bases at J, with 7 bases between the two ends. Germline CDR1 and CDR2: SGHTA and FQGTGA. This CDR3 has 14 residues. CDR3 sequence reads: CASSLNSFTDTQYF. DNA for the CDR3: TGTGCCAGCAGCTTAAACTCGTTCACAGATACGCAGTATTTT. Full variable domain (missing parts from reference TRBV7-3 and TRBJ2-3): GAGVSQTPSNKVTEKGKYVELRCDPISGHTALYWYRQSLGQGPEFLIYFQGTGAADDSGLPNDRFFAVRPEGSVSTLKIQRTERGDSAVYLCASSLNSFTDTQYFGPGTRLTVL.

This chain links TRBV4-2 with TRBJ1-2; 9 positions agree with TRBD1. J lost 4 bases, V lost 0 bases, and 15 bases had no gene match. CDR3 size: 19 residues. CDR1 is LGHNA, CDR2 YNFKEQ, per germline. CDR3 loop: CASSQDMRPTGGAGYGYTF. The CDR3 DNA sequence: TGTGCCAGCAGCCAAGATATGAGGCCTACAGGGGGCGCCGGCTATGGCTACACCTTC.

The chain recombines TRBV18 with TRBJ1-1; 8 bases are a match to TRBD1. V lost 0 bases to trimming and J lost 8 bases; unmatched junction nucleotides: 5. Germline CDR1 reads KGHSH; CDR2 reads LQKENI. The CDR3 extends over 14 amino acids. In DNA form, the CDR3 reads TGTGCCAGCTCACCACCGCAGGGGGCAAGGGAAGCTTTCTTT. Translation gives CASSPPQGAREAFF. Combining the CDR3 with reference TRBV18 and TRBJ1-1 gives the whole variable domain NAGVMQNPRHLVRRRGQEARLRCSPMKGHSHVYWYRQLPEEGLKFMVYLQKENIIDESGMPKERFSAEFPKEGPSILRIQQVVRGDSAAYFCASSPPQGAREAFFGQGTRLTVV.

This chain links TRBV5-1 with TRBJ1-4; tentatively, D is TRBD1 (5 bases). The CDR3 is made up of 14 amino acids. Between the trimmed V and J ends, which lost 1 base and 4 bases, there was a span of 8 bases. Germline lookup yields CDR1 SGHRS and CDR2 YFSETQ. For the CDR3, the DNA is TGCGCCAGCAGCTTGCGGGGGTATAATGAAAAACTGTTTTTT. Its protein product is CASSLRGYNEKLFF.